The TCR beta chain under discussion was sequenced for a study of cytomegalovirus exposure and HLA in healthy donors (dated 2017 in TCRdb). Study-wide context: An earlier analysis of approximately 550 of the donors reported 250 to 350 Gb of sequence data and some 100 million unique TCR beta sequences from 150 million to 200 million T cells. Of the roughly 400 genotyped donors, 65% to 90% fell in the genetic ancestry cluster associated with self-reported Caucasian donors. The later analysis used no new phenotypic data to find candidate immune exposures, relying instead on TCR beta sequences and their occurrence across donors. Roughly five DR-DQ haplotypes were handled as single units for association and clustering, since linkage in the cohort was strong. The study used immunosequencing to profile the T cell repertoires of approximately 640 subjects and linked those repertoires to cytomegalovirus serostatus. High-throughput TCR immunosequencing, statistical association of individual TCRs with disease status, and machine learning were combined to predict cytomegalovirus infection status. An early release that covered 640 HLA-typed donors contained approximately 320 gigabases of sequencing data and 65 million to 100 million unique TCR sequences. The study aimed to test whether cataloging public T cell receptors could reveal signatures of past pathogen exposure. Typing coverage varied by locus: roughly 629-630 donors for A, B, C, DRB1 and DQB1; under 550 for DQA1; more than 600 for DPA1; 450 to 480 for DPB1. Every discovery cohort repertoire had been produced on one sequencing platform. Donor age, sex, ethnicity and CMV serostatus were collected together with the repertoire data. HLA typing covered class I and class II loci at four-digit resolution. Along with the roughly 610-subject first cohort, a separate validation cohort of around 110 different subjects was used. Among 398 genotyped donors of the cohort, an average of about 240,000 unique TCR beta nucleotide sequences were sequenced per donor, 15% to 20% of them non-productive. In a later genetic analysis, genome-wide SNP genotypes for about 55% of the roughly 700 donors were used, and that subset was treated as a discovery cohort. In a later analysis, previously published TCR beta repertoires from roughly 710 donors were re-analyzed and high-resolution HLA genotyping was added so that TCR occurrence patterns could be studied. An earlier analysis of around 580 of the donors used high-throughput TCR beta sequencing to judge whether each TCR beta V gene segment behaved as functional or pseudogenic. Overall study results and their limits: Roughly uniform sequencing depth across donors was assumed in presence/absence analyses, although this assumption may not hold. A further reported finding was that TCR beta sequences accurately predicted the HLA-A and HLA-B alleles for most subjects in the first cohort. According to a later genetic analysis, donors in an Asian-associated ancestry cluster had fewer N-insertions in productive TCRs than the approximately 630-donor mean. According to a later analysis, TCR association rates differed among HLA loci, with DRB1 alleles showing the most associated TCRs and HLA-C alleles showing the fewest. In a later analysis, some 18,000 TCR beta sequences were associated with specific HLA alleles at a false discovery rate of 0.05. The study listed 170 or so TCR beta chains as associated with cytomegalovirus. Because counts were too low, roughly 18 rarely observed V segments, including chromosome 9 orphons, were left out of the earlier analysis of roughly 600 of the donors. A later genetic analysis associated a missense DCLRE1C variant with V-gene and J-gene trimming of TCR beta chains, and an independent cohort replicated the association. Linkage disequilibrium might explain the correlated functional status among segregating V segments, but an unknown experimental factor could not be excluded. Because some donors lacked HLA typing at each locus, the association tests relied only on the typed subset. The sequencing pipeline was judged likely to have produced a cluster of highly shared sequence variants as a technical artifact. Some IMGT-functional V segments, including TRBV6-2 and TRBV6-3, could not be told apart with the 87-base-pair reads, so those segments were excluded. The authors suggested that the approach could potentially be extended to other disease states and immunological phenotypes. In a later analysis, HLA-associated TCR beta chains were found to be more clonally expanded and to have lower generation probabilities than equally common non-associated chains. CMV serostatus was the only immune exposure information available for the cohort. Most TCR sequences were observed very rarely across donors, whereas some public TCRs were present in many individuals. A later analysis reported that several top co-occurrence clusters appeared linked to parvovirus B19, influenza, CMV and Epstein-Barr virus. When HLA alleles, especially DR and DQ, strongly co-occurred, attributing TCR associations to individual alleles was difficult. This cohort had only TCR beta chains sequenced, and the lack of alpha or paired-chain data limited which features could be detected. According to a later analysis, most CMV-associated TCR beta chains appeared to be HLA-restricted, and the HLA associations seemed to be driven largely by CMV exposure. In an earlier analysis of about 600 of the donors, most TCR beta V segments appeared in productive rearrangements about 87% or about 30% of the time, broadly matching IMGT annotations. In vitro tests confirmed that three of the cytomegalovirus-associated TCR beta chains recognize cytomegalovirus antigens. The classifier was reported to diagnose cytomegalovirus status with high specificity and sensitivity in both the original and validation cohorts.

The cohort consisted of 666 healthy bone marrow donors. At the time of sampling, every cohort member was nominally healthy, though immune exposures that went unrecorded were likely present. The donor tested CMV seropositive and was one of the 289 seropositive cohort members. Every donor gave a peripheral blood sample, and the peripheral blood mononuclear cells from that sample were used for TCR beta sequencing. The Qiagen DNeasy Blood Extraction Kit was used to extract genomic DNA from the blood cell samples. Cut back by 4 bases and 2 bases, the V and J ends lie 16 bases apart. The CDR3 contains 15 residues, cysteine and phenylalanine counted. Solely the CDR3 DNA is kept, with 45 bases framed from the first base. The germline V gene supplies CDR1 SGHRS and CDR2 YFSETQ. The library was obtained by the immunoSEQ multiplex PCR assay. The multiplex PCR relied on a mix of 60 forward primers for TCR Vbeta segments and 13 reverse primers for TCR Jbeta segments. The CDR3 region of rearranged TCR beta genes was amplified from genomic DNA by a multiplex PCR assay. The Illumina HiSeq System was used to sequence the amplified TCR beta libraries as 87-base-pair reads. The original methods were these. In a later analysis, tens of millions of unique TCR beta chains were counted across the approximately 640 repertoires, and roughly 10 million of these chains were shared by at least two donors. A nearest-neighbor algorithm error-corrected the raw reads and collapsed the reads into unique sequences, merging closely related sequences to remove PCR and sequencing errors. To assign V, D and J gene segments, CDR3 sequences were aligned to IMGT reference sequences. For a sequence to be retained, at least a six-nucleotide match to both a V gene segment and a J gene segment was required. Rearrangements were called productive when the CDR3 lacked stop codons and stayed in frame with V and J; all others were non-productive. Following IMGT convention, CDR3 was defined as the stretch from the second conserved V-encoded cysteine to the conserved J-encoded phenylalanine. In an earlier analysis of approximately 500 of the donors, sequences lacking an unambiguous match to a single V gene segment were excluded. In an earlier analysis of 587 of the donors, V segments were called functional above 56.7% productive rearrangements and were called segregating when the between-donor standard deviation exceeded 5%. A statistical classification framework was developed to diagnose cytomegalovirus status using the catalog of TCR beta chain sequences. In a later analysis, V and J genes were assigned by comparing TCR nucleotide sequences against IMGT/GENE-DB human TR gene sequences. In a later analysis, CDR3 sequences and most-parsimonious VDJ recombination scenarios were assigned using the TCRdist pipeline. In a later analysis, every TCR beta chain was defined by the combination of its CDR3 amino acid sequence and its V-gene family, and reads without a unique V-gene family were dropped. In a later analysis, 450 to 600 highly shared, low-generation-probability nucleotide sequences were removed to address suspected cross-contamination and a sequencing artifact. A later analysis calculated a clonal expansion index for each public chain from normalized within-repertoire ranks of inferred template counts. Generation probabilities in a later analysis came from a VDJ recombination model fitted to out-of-frame rearrangements, and those results were checked against IGoR. Hypergeometric tests were used in a later analysis to score TCR-TCR, TCR-HLA and TCR-CMV co-occurrence, with a repertoire-size bias correction applied to the TCR pairs. In a later analysis, false discovery rates were estimated by permuting HLA or CMV assignments 20 times. In a later analysis, co-occurring TCRs were grouped with DBSCAN, and TCRdist sequence similarity was added when clustering was performed within HLA-allele-positive subsets. Repertoires with fewer than 30,000 or more than 120,000 public chains, plus five repertoires with anomalous nucleotide sharing, were excluded from co-occurrence clustering. The clones in this table, taken by TCRdb from immuneACCESS, are in-frame only. Not every clone is retained; where verified, under half of the shortfall comes from an unresolved V gene, and the cause of the rest is unknown. V and J calls and clone size follow that table, whereas D and trimming were derived from the DNA. Across this sample there are about 210,000 clones, with over 70% seen only once. Jointly, the top ten make up less than 2% of the sample.

Concerning this clone: The specificity of this receptor is unknown. The sample holds no much larger clone one base away, and base qualities are not on file.

Input material: PBMCs. The V gene is TRBV5-1 and the J gene is TRBJ2-7; tentative D gene TRBD1, with 6 bases matching. The TCR sequence derives from a man between 40 and 49 years old in good health and CMV-seropositive. The nucleotide sequence is given as TGCGCCAGCAGCGACCCCGGGACAATTACCTACGAGCAGTACTTC. Its protein product is CASSDPGTITYEQYF.